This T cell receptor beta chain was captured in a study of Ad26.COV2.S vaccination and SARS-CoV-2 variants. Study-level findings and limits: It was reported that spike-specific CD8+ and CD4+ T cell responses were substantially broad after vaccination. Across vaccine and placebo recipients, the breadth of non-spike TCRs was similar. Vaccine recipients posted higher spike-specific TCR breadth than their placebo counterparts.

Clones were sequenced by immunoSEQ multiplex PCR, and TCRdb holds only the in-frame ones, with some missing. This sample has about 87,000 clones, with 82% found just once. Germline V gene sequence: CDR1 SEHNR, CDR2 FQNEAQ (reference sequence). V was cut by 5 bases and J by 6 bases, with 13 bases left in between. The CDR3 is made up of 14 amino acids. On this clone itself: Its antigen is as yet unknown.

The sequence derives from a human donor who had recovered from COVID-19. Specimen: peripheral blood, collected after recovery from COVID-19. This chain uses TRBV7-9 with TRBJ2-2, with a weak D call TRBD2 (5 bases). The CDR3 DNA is TGTGCCAGCAGCCCGGAGAGGGAACCCGGGGAGCTGTTTTTT. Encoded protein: CASSPEREPGELFF.